The clone carrying this TCR beta chain was detected a few times. Transcripts of RNA were the source for amplifying TCR beta CDR3 regions. A first-round RT-PCR used HTBI primers, followed by a second-round multiplex PCR. TCRdb re-derived calls from the multiplex PCR reads in MiXCR, one entry per CDR3 protein. Here the sample spans hundreds of thousands of distinct CDR3 sequences, under 50% being singletons. The data were obtained in a study of Graves' ophthalmopathy and Graves' hyperthyroidism. Per germline, CDR1 SEHNR and CDR2 FQNEAQ (reference sequence). V was trimmed by 8 bases and J by 4 bases, leaving 14 bases between them. The CDR3 has 13 amino acids.

The sample consisted of peripheral blood. This TCR was sampled from an adult man with Graves' ophthalmopathy. The V gene is TRBV7-9, the J gene TRBJ1-1; tentatively, D is TRBD1 (5 bases). The chain's CDR3 is CASSPQDSTEAFF. The CDR3 DNA sequence: TGTGCCAGCTCACCACAGGATTCCACTGAAGCTTTCTTT.